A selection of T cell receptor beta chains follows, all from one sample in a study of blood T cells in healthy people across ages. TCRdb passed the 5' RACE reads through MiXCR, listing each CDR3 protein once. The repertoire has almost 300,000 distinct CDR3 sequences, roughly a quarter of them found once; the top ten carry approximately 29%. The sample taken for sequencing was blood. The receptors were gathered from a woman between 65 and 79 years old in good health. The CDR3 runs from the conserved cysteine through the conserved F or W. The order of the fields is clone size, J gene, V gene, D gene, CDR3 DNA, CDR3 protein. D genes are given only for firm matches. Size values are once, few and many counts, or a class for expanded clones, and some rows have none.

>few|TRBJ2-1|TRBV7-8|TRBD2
TGTGCCAGCAGCTTTAGCGGGAAGGATCAAAATGAGCAGTTCTTC
CASSFSGKDQNEQFF
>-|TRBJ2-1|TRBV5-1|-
TGCGCCAGCAGCCACCGGGACTTCAACTTCAATGAGCAGTTCTTC
CASSHRDFNFNEQFF
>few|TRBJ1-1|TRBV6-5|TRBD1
TGTGCCAGCAGTTTTGGGACAGGGGACACTGAAGCTTTCTTT
CASSFGTGDTEAFF
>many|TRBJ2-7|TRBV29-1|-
TGCAGCGCGGACGGAGGCGTCGAGCAGTACTTC
CSADGGVEQYF
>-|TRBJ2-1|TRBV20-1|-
TGCAGTGCTCGGGTCCTCCTATCCTACAATGAGCAGTTCTTC
CSARVLLSYNEQFF
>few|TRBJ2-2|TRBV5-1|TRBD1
TGCGCCAGCAGCTTGGAACAGGGGTTGGCCACCGGGGAGCTGTTTTTT
CASSLEQGLATGELFF
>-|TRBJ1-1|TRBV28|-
TGTGCCAGCAGTTTGAGCCAGGCGACTACTGAAGCTTTCTTT
CASSLSQATTEAFF
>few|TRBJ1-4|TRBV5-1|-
TGCGCCAGCAGCTTTGGCAGGGAGAACGAAAAACTGTTTTTT
CASSFGRENEKLFF
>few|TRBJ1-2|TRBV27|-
TGTGCCAGCAGTTTATCGGCTTCGCATGGCTACACCTTC
CASSLSASHGYTF
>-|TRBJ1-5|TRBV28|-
TGTGCCAGCAGTTTAGTTTTGGGGGGTCAGCCCCAGCATTTT
CASSLVLGGQPQHF
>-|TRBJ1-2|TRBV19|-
TGTGCCAGTAGCTTAAGGGCGGAGGATGGCTACACCTTC
CASSLRAEDGYTF
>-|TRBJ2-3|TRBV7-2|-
TGTGCCAGCAGCTTAGCGCAAAGACATAGCACAGATACGCAGTATTTT
CASSLAQRHSTDTQYF
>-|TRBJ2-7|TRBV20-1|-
TGCAGTGCTAGTGATACGGGGACCTACGAGCAGTACTTC
CSASDTGTYEQYF
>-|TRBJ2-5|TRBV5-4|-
TGTGCCAGCAGTAACAGTCCGTACCAAGAGACCCAGTACTTC
CASSNSPYQETQYF
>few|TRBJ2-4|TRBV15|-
TGTGCCACCAGCAGAGATTTTGACGTGGCCAAAAACATTCAGTACTTC
CATSRDFDVAKNIQYF
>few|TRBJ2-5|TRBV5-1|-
TGCGCCAGCAGCTTGGCAGACCAAGAGACCCAGTACTTC
CASSLADQETQYF